The T cell receptor (beta chain) described here comes from a study of blood T cell repertoires in COVID-19. TCRdb's table, derived via immunoSEQ multiplex PCR, lists solely in-frame clones and lacks some. The table shows about 270,000 clones, with 88% occurring only once. Adults between roughly 18 and 89 years of age took part from some 25 US areas. Which cohort a participant joined came from the clinical history participants gave. The germline gives CDR1 MNHNS, CDR2 SASEGT. This CDR3 is 14 amino acids long. J was trimmed by 2 bases and V by 2 bases; bases with no gene match: 2. The TCR sequence derives from a woman in her forties or fifties who had recovered from COVID-19. Material for sequencing was PBMCs or T cells enriched from blood (not recorded which). J is TRBJ1-2 and V is TRBV6-1; 7 bases are shared with TRBD1. Here the CDR3 reads CASSEPGQNYGYTF. The CDR3 DNA sequence: TGTGCCAGCAGTGAACCGGGACAGAACTATGGCTACACCTTC.